This T cell receptor beta chain was captured in a study of blood T cell repertoires in COVID-19. Study context: Sites in the United States, Italy and Spain provided acute and convalescent COVID-19 samples. From T cells, B-cell-depleted T cells, or PBMCs came the material, which was cDNA or gDNA.

The CDR3 sequence is 13 residues long. V was cut by 5 bases and J by 3 bases, with 8 bases left in between. Germline V gives CDR1 MDHEN, CDR2 SYDVKM. Comments on this clone: Other nucleotide sequences from this sample produce the same CDR3.

How the authors handled the data: For nucleated cells, counts were estimated from reference gene primer amplification. The repertoire was sequenced with immunoSEQ multiplex PCR; TCRdb's copy has only in-frame clones and lacks some. That table is the source of V, J and clone size, and D and trimming were worked out from the DNA. The table includes 170,000 or so clones, 84% detected once. The chain has TRBV28 and TRBJ1-5, with D possibly being TRBD1 (6 bases). The sequenced sample was peripheral blood. This TCR derives from a man between 18 and 35 years old with active or convalescent COVID-19. The CDR3 nucleotides are TGTGCCAGCAGTCGGACAGTCAATCAGCCCCAGCATTTT. As protein: CASSRTVNQPQHF.